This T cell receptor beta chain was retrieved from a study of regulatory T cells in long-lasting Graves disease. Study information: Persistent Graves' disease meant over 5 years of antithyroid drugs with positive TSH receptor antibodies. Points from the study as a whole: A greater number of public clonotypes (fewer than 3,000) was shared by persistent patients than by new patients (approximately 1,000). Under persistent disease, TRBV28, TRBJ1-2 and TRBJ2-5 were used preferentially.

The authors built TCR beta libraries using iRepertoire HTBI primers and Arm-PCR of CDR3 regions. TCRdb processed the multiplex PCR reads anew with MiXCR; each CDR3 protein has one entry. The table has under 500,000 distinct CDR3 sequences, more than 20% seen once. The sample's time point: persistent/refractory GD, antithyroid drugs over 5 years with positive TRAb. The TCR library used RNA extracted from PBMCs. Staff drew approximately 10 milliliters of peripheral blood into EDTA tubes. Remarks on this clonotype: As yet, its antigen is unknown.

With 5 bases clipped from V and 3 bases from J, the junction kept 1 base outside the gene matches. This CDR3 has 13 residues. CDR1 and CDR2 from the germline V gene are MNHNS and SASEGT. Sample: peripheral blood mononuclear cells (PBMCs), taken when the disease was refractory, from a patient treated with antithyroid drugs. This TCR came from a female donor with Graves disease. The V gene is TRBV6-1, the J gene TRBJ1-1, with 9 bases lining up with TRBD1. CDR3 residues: CASSRQGDTEAFF. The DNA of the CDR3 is TGTGCCAGCAGTCGACAGGGGGACACTGAAGCTTTCTTT.